This T cell receptor beta chain is drawn from a study of cytomegalovirus exposure and HLA in healthy donors. The germline V and J ends were trimmed by 7 bases and 4 bases, with 16 bases remaining between them. The V gene's germline CDR1 is MNHNS and CDR2 SASEGT. The CDR3 is 14 amino acids. With respect to this clone: Its antigen remains unknown.

Overall study results and limits: A later analysis, which compared TCR beta chains of equal frequency, found the HLA-associated ones more clonally expanded. TCR association rates varied by HLA locus in a later analysis, with DRB1 highest and HLA-C lowest. Some TCR beta chains (about 180 of them) were listed as cytomegalovirus-associated.

The study ran its PCR with 60 Vbeta and 13 Jbeta primers. Assay used: immunoSEQ multiplex PCR; TCRdb lists only in-frame clones, some missing. Of 200,000 to 250,000 clones listed, roughly 85% were seen once; the top ten hold roughly 0.22%. The source is a girl aged 2-15 years in good health and CMV-seronegative. Material for sequencing was PBMCs. The V gene is TRBV6-1, the J gene TRBJ2-5; D is possibly TRBD2 (5 bases). CDR3 in amino acids: CASKAGPRRETQYF. The CDR3 coding sequence is TGTGCCAGCAAGGCGGGTCCCAGGAGAGAGACCCAGTACTTC.